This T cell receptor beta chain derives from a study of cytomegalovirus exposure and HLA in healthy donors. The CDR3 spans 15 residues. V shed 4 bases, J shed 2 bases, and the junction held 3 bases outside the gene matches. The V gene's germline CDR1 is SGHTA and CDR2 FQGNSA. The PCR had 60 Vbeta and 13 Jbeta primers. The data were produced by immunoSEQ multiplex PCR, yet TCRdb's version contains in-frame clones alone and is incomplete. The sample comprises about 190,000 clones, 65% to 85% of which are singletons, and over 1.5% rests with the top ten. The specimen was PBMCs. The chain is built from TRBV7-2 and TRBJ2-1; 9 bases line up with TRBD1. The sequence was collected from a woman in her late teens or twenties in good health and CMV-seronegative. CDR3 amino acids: CASSSDRGAYNEQFF. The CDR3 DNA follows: TGTGCCAGCAGCTCCGACAGGGGGGCCTACAATGAGCAGTTCTTC.